This T cell receptor (beta chain) is from a study of CD4 T cells in relation to SARS-CoV-2 and coronaviruses. Across the study: Convalescent patients had median age about 40 years, range roughly 21 to 75.

Germline V lookup: CDR1 WNHNN, CDR2 SYGVQD (reference sequence). V lost 4 bases, J lost 2 bases, and 9 bases stayed unmatched. This CDR3 is built from 16 residues. Clones were read by immunoSEQ multiplex PCR, and TCRdb kept only the in-frame ones, dropping some. The sample contains about 38,000 clones, 85% to 90% of which appear only once. The receptor comes from an adult with COVID-19. V usage is TRBV10-1 and J usage is TRBJ2-7; TRBD1 agrees at 9 bases. Sequencing input: memory CD4+ T cells from PBMCs. The CDR3 bases are TGCGCCAGCAGTGCCCCTTTACAGGGGGCAACCTACGAGCAGTACTTC. Protein product: CASSAPLQGATYEQYF.